The present T cell receptor (beta chain) was sequenced within a study of cytomegalovirus exposure and HLA in healthy donors. Study results and caveats: Researchers counted around 150 TCR beta chains as cytomegalovirus-associated.

PCR employed 60 Vbeta and 13 Jbeta primers. Method: immunoSEQ multiplex PCR; TCRdb's copy keeps in-frame clones and lacks some. The top ten clones hold about 0.71% of a sample with 90,000 to 100,000 clones, around four fifths of them seen once. This clone showed up just a few times. The antigen remains unidentified. The specimen was PBMCs. The TCR was taken from a woman aged 55-70 years in good health and CMV-seronegative.

Here the CDR3 DNA reads TGCAGCGTTGATCAGGGGAGGGGTGAAAAACTGTTTTTT. It encodes CSVDQGRGEKLFF. The rearrangement links TRBV29-1 to TRBJ1-4, with D perhaps matching TRBD1 (6 bases). V shed 3 bases and J shed 7 bases, with 12 bases lying between them. This CDR3 is built from 13 residues. Germline CDR1 and CDR2: SQVTM and ANQGSEA.